These 17 T cell receptor beta chains share one sample of origin, sequenced in a study of cytomegalovirus exposure and HLA in healthy donors. Researchers ran the PCR with 60 Vbeta and 13 Jbeta primers. Only in-frame clones appear in the TCRdb table, and some are missing; sequencing was by immunoSEQ multiplex PCR. The sample has some 110,000 clones, 79% seen once. Material: PBMCs. Receptors originate from a man aged 25 to 40 in good health and CMV-seropositive.

This clone was found a few times. The chain carries TRBV5-6 and TRBJ1-1; D is uncertain. Germline V gene lookup returns CDR1 SGHDT and CDR2 YYEEEE. V shed 1 base and J shed 0 bases, with 10 bases lying between them. This CDR3 contains 15 residues. CDR3 sequence reads: CASSLFLLMNTEAFF. The CDR3 DNA follows: TGTGCCAGCAGCTTGTTTCTCCTTATGAACACTGAAGCTTTCTTT.

This clone was counted a few times. This chain connects TRBV2 to TRBJ2-1, with 10 bases matching TRBD2. This CDR3 is built from 15 residues. Per germline, CDR1 SNHLY and CDR2 FYNNEI. The J segment lost 12 bases and the V segment lost 3 bases, leaving 11 bases of the junction unmatched. The CDR3 sequence is CASSEGRVAGGRQFF. DNA for the CDR3: TGTGCCAGCAGTGAGGGTCGGGTAGCGGGAGGAAGGCAGTTCTTC.

This rearrangement joins TRBV4-3 to TRBJ2-5; the match to TRBD2 covers 10 bases. Germline trimming cut 0 bases from V and 12 bases from J; bases unmatched to any gene: 10. The germline V gene has CDR1 LGHNA and CDR2 YSLEER. This CDR3 spans 15 amino acids. CDR3: CASSQDYPDGLAEYF. In nucleotides, the CDR3 is TGCGCCAGCAGCCAAGACTACCCGGACGGACTAGCGGAGTACTTC.

This clone was recorded a few times. The chain has TRBV5-4 and TRBJ1-1; 7 bases fit TRBD1. The CDR3 extends over 15 amino acids. V was clipped by 3 bases and J by 5 bases; unmatched bases: 10. CDR1 SGHNT and CDR2 YYREEE come from the germline V gene (reference sequence). The CDR3 DNA follows: TGTGCCAGCAGCTACGCCTCGGCAGGGGGGACTGAAGCTTTCTTT. It codes for CASSYASAGGTEAFF. Full variable domain (rest looked up from reference TRBV5-4 and TRBJ1-1): ETGVTQSPTHLIKTRGQQVTLRCSSQSGHNTVSWYQQALGQGPQFIFQYYREEENGRGNFPPRFSGLQFPNYSSELNVNALELDDSALYLCASSYASAGGTEAFFGQGTRLTVV.

This sequence joins TRBV5-6 and TRBJ2-3; D is uncertain. Germline V lookup: CDR1 SGHDT, CDR2 YYEEEE. V lost 6 bases, J lost 0 bases, and 11 bases lay in between. This CDR3 comprises 14 residues. CDR3 nucleotide sequence: TGTGCCAGCACCCAGTTGACTAGCACAGATACGCAGTATTTT. Translated, it gives CASTQLTSTDTQYF. The full variable domain, its missing parts supplied by reference TRBV5-6 and TRBJ2-3, is DAGVTQSPTHLIKTRGQQVTLRCSPKSGHDTVSWYQQALGQGPQFIFQYYEEEERQRGNFPDRFSGHQFPNYSSELNVNALLLGDSALYLCASTQLTSTDTQYFGPGTRLTVL.

The gene calls are TRBV25-1 and TRBJ1-5, with a tentative D call TRBD1 (6 bases). There are 13 residues in the CDR3. Trimming stripped 5 bases from V and 4 bases from J, with 9 bases between. The germline V gene encodes CDR1 MGHDK and CDR2 SYGVNS. Here the CDR3 DNA reads TGTGCCAGCAGTAAGGACAGAAATCAGCCCCAGCATTTT. It encodes CASSKDRNQPQHF. Together with reference TRBV25-1 and TRBJ1-5, the CDR3 gives the full variable domain: EADIYQTPRYLVIGTGKKITLECSQTMGHDKMYWYQQDPGMELHLIHYSYGVNSTEKGDLSSESTVSRIRTEHFPLTLESARPSHTSQYLCASSKDRNQPQHFGDGTRLSIL.

This rearrangement joins TRBV6-1 to TRBJ1-1; 8 bases fit TRBD1. CDR1 is MNHNS and CDR2 is SASEGT in the germline V gene. V dropped 9 bases and J dropped 4; count of bases not matched to a gene: 7. The CDR3 contains 13 residues. This CDR3 reads CASVDRGVTEAFF. The CDR3 nucleotides read TGTGCCAGTGTCGACAGGGGCGTCACTGAAGCTTTCTTT.

The gene calls are TRBV28 and TRBJ2-7; D is perhaps TRBD2 (5 bases). This CDR3 has 14 residues. Trimming shortened V by 3 bases and J by 2 bases, and 11 bases separated the two germline ends. Per the germline V gene, CDR1 is MDHEN and CDR2 is SYDVKM. CDR3 protein: CASSLRTYTYEQYF. The DNA of the CDR3 is TGTGCCAGCAGTTTGAGGACTTATACCTACGAGCAGTACTTC.

V usage is TRBV5-4 and J usage is TRBJ2-7; D might be TRBD1 (6 bases). Trimming took off 3 bases at V and 2 bases at J, with 15 bases between the two ends. The length of the CDR3 is 15 residues. Per germline, CDR1 SGHNT and CDR2 YYREEE (reference sequence). The CDR3 loop is CASSWGPDATYEQYF. In nucleotides, the CDR3 is TGTGCCAGCAGCTGGGGGCCGGACGCCACCTACGAGCAGTACTTC. Full variable domain (rest looked up from reference TRBV5-4 and TRBJ2-7): ETGVTQSPTHLIKTRGQQVTLRCSSQSGHNTVSWYQQALGQGPQFIFQYYREEENGRGNFPPRFSGLQFPNYSSELNVNALELDDSALYLCASSWGPDATYEQYFGPGTRLTVT.

The V and J genes are TRBV11-1 and TRBJ2-2, with 7 bases identical to TRBD2. The CDR3 runs to 15 residues. The V and J ends lost 5 bases and 5 bases, in that order; junction bases with no gene match: 8. CDR1 is SGHAT, CDR2 FQDESV, per germline (reference sequence). The chain's CDR3 is CASSLGVGGTGELFF. CDR3 coding DNA: TGTGCCAGCAGCCTAGGTGTCGGGGGGACCGGGGAGCTGTTTTTT.

This CDR3 is CASSRAGTSYEQYF. CDR3 in DNA: TGTGCCAGCAGCCGTGCCGGGACTAGTTACGAGCAGTACTTC. The chain couples TRBV28 to TRBJ2-7; 8 bases match TRBD2. V dropped 6 bases and J dropped 4; count of bases not matched to a gene: 8. Germline V gene data show CDR1 as MDHEN and CDR2 as SYDVKM. The CDR3 extends over 14 amino acids.

The genes are TRBV2 and TRBJ1-3; 7 bases match TRBD1. Per germline, CDR1 SNHLY and CDR2 FYNNEI. V shed 6 bases, J shed 0 bases, and the junction held 5 bases outside the gene matches. This CDR3 has 15 residues. DNA of the CDR3: TGTGCCAGCAGCCAGGACAGGCTCTCTGGAAACACCATATATTTT. This translates into CASSQDRLSGNTIYF.

The chain links TRBV28 to TRBJ1-1, with D maybe TRBD1 (5 bases). The CDR3 spans 13 residues. CDR1 is MDHEN, CDR2 SYDVKM, per germline. V was shortened by 5 bases and J by 5 bases, with 12 bases between the two germline ends. The CDR3 nucleotides are TGTGCCAGCAGTCCCCGGGGGGGGACTGAAGCTTTCTTT. This encodes CASSPRGGTEAFF.

This sequence joins TRBV28 and TRBJ1-4, with 8 bases identical to TRBD1. There are 14 residues in the CDR3. The germline CDR1 and CDR2 sequences are MDHEN and SYDVKM. V lost 6 bases and J lost 7; bases outside the gene matches: 7. CDR3: CASSHGQGVEKLFF. For the CDR3, the DNA is TGTGCCAGCAGCCACGGACAGGGCGTTGAAAAACTGTTTTTT.

This chain joins TRBV4-2 and TRBJ2-3, with TRBD2 identical over 9 bases. V trimming: 1 base; J trimming: 2 bases; junction bases outside the gene matches: 7. CDR1 is LGHNA, CDR2 YNFKEQ, per germline. The CDR3 extends over 17 amino acids. The CDR3 nucleotides read TGTGCCAGCAGCCAAGGTCAGCTAGCGGGGTTCACAGATACGCAGTATTTT. Translated: CASSQGQLAGFTDTQYF.

The chain combines TRBV5-5 with TRBJ2-3, with D maybe TRBD1 (5 bases). The CDR3 is 14 residues long. V gave up 4 bases and J gave up 2 bases, with 11 bases separating them. The germline V gene encodes CDR1 SGHKS and CDR2 YYEKEE (reference sequence). CDR3 protein: CASSPRQTTDTQYF. Written as DNA, the CDR3 is TGTGCCAGCAGCCCGAGACAGACCACAGATACGCAGTATTTT.

This clone was recorded a few times. CDR3 sequence: CASSTTGGGNYGYTF. CDR3 DNA: TGTGCCAGCAGTACCACAGGGGGCGGTAACTATGGCTACACCTTC. The chain combines TRBV6-5 with TRBJ1-2, with 9 bases identical to TRBD1. The germline V gene encodes CDR1 MNHEY and CDR2 SVGAGI. This CDR3 has 15 residues. The V segment lost 5 bases and the J segment 1 base; nucleotides outside the gene matches: 5.